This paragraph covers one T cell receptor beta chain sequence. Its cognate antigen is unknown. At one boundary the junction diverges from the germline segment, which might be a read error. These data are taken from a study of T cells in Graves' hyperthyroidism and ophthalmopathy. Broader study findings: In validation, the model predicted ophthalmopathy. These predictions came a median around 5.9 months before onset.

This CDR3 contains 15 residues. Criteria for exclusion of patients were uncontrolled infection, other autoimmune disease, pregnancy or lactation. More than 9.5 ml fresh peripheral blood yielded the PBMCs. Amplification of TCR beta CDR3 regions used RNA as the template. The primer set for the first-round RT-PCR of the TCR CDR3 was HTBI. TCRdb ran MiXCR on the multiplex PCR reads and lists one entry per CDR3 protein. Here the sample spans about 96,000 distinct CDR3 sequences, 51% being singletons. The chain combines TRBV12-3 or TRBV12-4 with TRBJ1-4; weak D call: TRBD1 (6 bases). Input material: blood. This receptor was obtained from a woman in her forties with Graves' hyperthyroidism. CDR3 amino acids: CASNYGQGRGEELFF. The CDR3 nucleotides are TGTGCCAGCAATTATGGGCAGGGGCGAGGTGAAGAACTGTTTTTT.